A single sample is the source of the 20 T cell receptor beta chains below, sequenced in a study of control samples from healthy donors and cancer patients. The protocol was immunoSEQ multiplex PCR, while the TCRdb copy is restricted to in-frame clones and leaves out a portion. The sample carries about 150,000 clones, around 95% recorded once. Material: blood. The receptors were gathered from a man aged 40-49 years in good health.

This clone was counted once. The chain couples TRBV10-3 to TRBJ1-2; maybe TRBD1 (5 bases). The CDR3 extends over 13 amino acids. Germline-derived CDR1 and CDR2 are ENHRY and SYGVKD. The V gene lost 7 bases and the J gene lost 1 base, with 10 bases spanning the gap. CDR3 nucleotide sequence: TGTGCCATCACCGGTGACAGTAACTATGGCTACACCTTC. This encodes CAITGDSNYGYTF.

The CDR3 here is CASRKGGSTDTQYF. The DNA for the CDR3 is TGTGCCAGCAGAAAGGGGGGATCAACAGATACGCAGTATTTT. The chain recombines TRBV27 with TRBJ2-3; D is perhaps TRBD1 or TRBD2 (6 bases each). The ends were cut back, 6 bases at V and 3 bases at J, with 13 bases in the middle. Germline loops: CDR1 MNHEY, CDR2 SMNVEV (reference sequence). This CDR3 comprises 14 residues.

The CDR3 nucleotides are TGTGCCAGCAGCTACCGTCCAGGGGGCACGTGGACTGAAGCTTTCTTT. Protein: CASSYRPGGTWTEAFF. The gene calls are TRBV28 and TRBJ1-1, with 8 nucleotides matching TRBD1. CDR1 is MDHEN, CDR2 SYDVKM, per germline. Germline trimming cut 6 bases from V and 5 bases from J; bases unmatched to any gene: 14. The CDR3 totals 16 residues.

J is TRBJ2-1 and V is TRBV6-5; 12 bases are shared with TRBD2. This CDR3 spans 15 amino acids. V lost 6 bases, J lost 9 bases, and 9 bases stayed unmatched. Per germline, CDR1 MNHEY and CDR2 SVGAGI. In DNA, the CDR3 is TGTGCCAGCAGCCGCGGACTAGCGGGGATAGTTGAGCAGTTCTTC. Translating it yields CASSRGLAGIVEQFF.

This clone appeared a single time. The chain joins TRBV25-1 to TRBJ1-2; D ambiguous. CDR1 is MGHDK, CDR2 SYGVNS, per germline. The length of the CDR3 is 14 residues. The V end lost 2 bases, the J end lost 3 bases, and 10 bases lay between the germline ends. The CDR3 bases are TGTGCCAGCAGTGAAACAGACTCTTACTATGGCTACACCTTC. Protein: CASSETDSYYGYTF.

In regard to this clone: Distinct nucleotide sequences in the sample also encode this CDR3. This chain connects TRBV6-4 to TRBJ2-3; the D gene is possibly TRBD2 (5 bases). V dropped 2 bases and J dropped 1 base, with 10 bases sitting between them. CDR3 length: 15 residues. Per germline, CDR1 MRHNA and CDR2 SNTAGT. The CDR3 DNA follows: TGTGCCAGCAGTGACGGACGGGGTGGCACAGATACGCAGTATTTT. Its translation: CASSDGRGGTDTQYF.

V is TRBV19 and J is TRBJ2-7; D assignment may be TRBD1 or TRBD2 (6 bases each). Trimming pared 6 bases from V and 1 base from J, leaving 16 bases between. Germline V gives CDR1 LNHDA, CDR2 SQIVND (reference sequence). The CDR3 covers 15 residues. For the CDR3, the DNA is TGTGCCAGTAGGGTTAAACAGGGACTTTCCTACGAGCAGTACTTC. It encodes CASRVKQGLSYEQYF. The whole variable domain, remainder taken from reference TRBV19 and TRBJ2-7, is DGGITQSPKYLFRKEGQNVTLSCEQNLNHDAMYWYRQDPGQGLRLIYYSQIVNDFQKGDIAEGYSVSREKKESFPLTVTSAQKNPTAFYLCASRVKQGLSYEQYFGPGTRLTVT.

V is TRBV12-5 and J is TRBJ1-2; 7 nucleotides match TRBD1. Looked up from germline, CDR1 is LGHNT and CDR2 is FRNRAP. V lost 4 bases, J lost 6 bases, and 8 bases stayed unmatched. The length of the CDR3 is 14 residues. In DNA form, the CDR3 reads TGTGCTAGTGGTTACCCAGGGGGTGGGGATGGCTACACCTTC. Translated, it gives CASGYPGGGDGYTF.

V is TRBV6-4 and J is TRBJ1-1; D remains ambiguous. Per germline, CDR1 MRHNA and CDR2 SNTAGT. V shed 5 bases and J shed 0 bases, with 7 bases lying between them. The CDR3 extends over 13 amino acids. As DNA, the CDR3 is TGTGCCAGCAGTAAAGGGATGAACACTGAAGCTTTCTTT. Translating gives CASSKGMNTEAFF.

The chain joins TRBV25-1 to TRBJ1-2, with TRBD1 identical over 8 bases. From germline, CDR1 is MGHDK and CDR2 SYGVNS. The CDR3 is 12 residues long. Trimming cost V 8 bases and J 8 bases; bases outside gene matches: 7. The CDR3 DNA reads as TGTGCCAGCTATACAGGGGGAAGCGGCTACACCTTC. It specifies CASYTGGSGYTF.

This chain joins TRBV4-1 and TRBJ1-2, with D tentatively TRBD1 (6 bases). Trimming removed 5 bases from V and 2 bases from J, with 15 bases in between. The CDR3 loop spans 15 amino acids. CDR1 is MGHRA and CDR2 is YSYEKL in the germline V gene. CDR3 sequence (DNA): TGCGCCAGCAGCTCTCAGCGGGGGGCGAACTATGGCTACACCTTC. Encoded protein: CASSSQRGANYGYTF.

This clone came up once. The rearrangement links TRBV7-9 to TRBJ1-2; D remains ambiguous. This CDR3 comprises 12 residues. Trimming took 1 base from V and 5 from J, leaving 5 bases between them. The germline CDR1 and CDR2 sequences are SEHNR and FQNEAQ (reference sequence). CDR3 in DNA: TGTGCCAGCAGCTTAGAGAAATATGGCTACACCTTC. Residues: CASSLEKYGYTF. Drawing the rest from reference TRBV7-9 and TRBJ1-2, the complete variable domain is DTGVSQNPRHKITKRGQNVTFRCDPISEHNRLYWYRQTLGQGPEFLTYFQNEAQLEKSRLLSDRFSAERPKGSFSTLEIQRTEQGDSAMYLCASSLEKYGYTFGSGTRLTVV.

This chain connects TRBV28 to TRBJ2-7, with 9 bases matching TRBD1. Trimming took 7 bases from V and 0 from J; bases not matched to a gene: 7. The CDR3 is 15 residues long. Germline CDR1 is MDHEN and CDR2 is SYDVKM. The CDR3 sequence: CASMDDRGSSYEQYF. The CDR3 DNA is TGTGCCAGCATGGATGACAGGGGGAGCTCCTACGAGCAGTACTTC.

The V gene is TRBV11-2, the J gene TRBJ1-5; 7 positions agree with TRBD1. Germline-derived CDR1 and CDR2 are SGHAT and FQNNGV. Unmatched junction bases numbered 6, after V lost 2 bases and J lost 2 bases. There are 16 residues in the CDR3. CDR3 coding DNA: TGTGCCAGCAGCTTAATTTCAGGGGGAGGCAATCAGCCCCAGCATTTT. Translation: CASSLISGGGNQPQHF.

This chain joins TRBV18 and TRBJ1-5, with a weak D call TRBD1 (5 bases). From germline, CDR1 is KGHSH and CDR2 LQKENI. The CDR3 spans 13 residues. V was shortened by 6 bases and J by 7 bases, with 13 bases between the two germline ends. The DNA for the CDR3 is TGTGCCAGCTCCCAGGGACGGGACCAGCCCCAGCATTTT. It specifies CASSQGRDQPQHF.

A single count supports this clone. The chain employs TRBV24-1 and TRBJ2-3; 9 bases map to TRBD2. The CDR3 has 17 amino acids. V was clipped by 3 bases and J by 4 bases; unmatched bases: 10. Germline CDR1 KGHDR, CDR2 SFDVKD. This CDR3 reads CATSDPPGGGASDTQYF. DNA of the CDR3: TGTGCCACCAGTGATCCTCCTGGCGGGGGGGCATCAGATACGCAGTATTTT.

The gene calls are TRBV27 and TRBJ2-7; TRBD1 might be the D (6 bases). Germline-derived CDR1 and CDR2 are MNHEY and SMNVEV (reference sequence). The ends were cut back, 2 bases at V and 2 bases at J, with 16 bases in the middle. This CDR3 is 16 amino acids long. The chain's CDR3 is CASSLTGGGRPYEQYF. The CDR3 DNA is TGTGCCAGCAGTTTAACGGGTGGGGGCAGGCCCTACGAGCAGTACTTC.

The chain employs TRBV9 and TRBJ1-4; D is possibly TRBD1 (5 bases). The CDR3 runs 16 residues. Germline V gene data show CDR1 as SGDLS and CDR2 as YYNGEE. Trimming cost V 2 bases and J 0 bases, with 11 bases left between them. CDR3 nucleotides: TGTGCCAGCAGCGTTGGGACCGTGACAACTAATGAAAAACTGTTTTTT. As protein: CASSVGTVTTNEKLFF.

The V and J genes are TRBV28 and TRBJ1-1; maybe TRBD1 (5 bases). CDR1 MDHEN and CDR2 SYDVKM come from the germline V gene. The ends were cut back, 4 bases at V and 1 base at J, with 19 bases in the middle. There are 17 residues in the CDR3. CDR3: CASSSLGTAWSNTEAFF. CDR3 bases: TGTGCCAGCAGTTCTCTGGGGACGGCTTGGTCGAACACTGAAGCTTTCTTT.

CDR3 coding DNA: TGCGCCAGCAGCCAAGTGACCGGGACAAAGAAAAACTATGGCTACACCTTC. This sequence encodes CASSQVTGTKKNYGYTF. The rearrangement uses TRBV4-1 and TRBJ1-2; perhaps TRBD1 as D (6 bases). There are 17 residues in the CDR3. V was clipped by 1 base and J by 2 bases, with 17 bases between them. Germline CDR1 and CDR2: MGHRA and YSYEKL.